The T cell receptor beta chain under discussion was sequenced for a study of Ad26.COV2.S vaccination and SARS-CoV-2 variants. Whole-study results and caveats: Researchers cautioned that TCR breadth and depth analyses may have underestimated total T cell responses. Spike-specific TCR breadth was greater after Ad26.COV2.S than placebo. Responses of spike-specific T cells (both CD8+ and CD4+) reportedly showed substantial breadth after vaccination. Similar non-spike TCR breadth was observed in recipients of vaccine and of placebo.

Sequencing was performed with immunoSEQ multiplex PCR; in TCRdb, only in-frame clones are kept and a portion is missing. The sample consists of roughly 380,000 clones, around 92% of them appearing once. The germline CDR1 and CDR2 sequences are LGHDT and YNNKEL (reference sequence). The CDR3 covers 13 residues. V was pared by 1 base and J by 0 bases, with 3 bases between. In the case of this clone: No antigen is known for it. Distinct nucleotide sequences in the sample also encode this CDR3.

This sequence originates from a human donor who had recovered from COVID-19. The chain has TRBV3-1 (or the pseudogene TRBV3-2) and TRBJ1-1; D gene unclear. The source material was peripheral blood, sampled after recovery from COVID-19. The CDR3 DNA reads as TGTGCCAGCAGCCAAGTAATGAACACTGAAGCTTTCTTT. Its protein product is CASSQVMNTEAFF.